This T cell receptor beta chain was observed in a study of T cell repertoires in cytomegalovirus infection. The CDR3 is 14 amino acids. Germline-derived CDR1 and CDR2 are SGHTA and FQGNSA. V was cut by 5 bases and J by 1 base, with 11 bases left in between. This clonotype has a count of ten or more. The antigen is not known. In TCRdb, the reads were re-called with MiXCR into one record per CDR3 protein. Of about 770,000 distinct CDR3 sequences listed, approximately 32% were seen once; the top ten hold around 12%. The chain joins TRBV7-2 to TRBJ1-1; D gene unclear. The sample was cultured CD8+ T cells from PBMCs, taken from culture after CMV antigen stimulation. The receptor was derived from a human donor in good health (CMV status not recorded). Some clones in this sample may be carry-over from other donors' samples. CDR3 sequence reads: CASSPILGNTEAFF. The CDR3 nucleotides are TGTGCCAGCAGCCCCATTTTGGGGAACACTGAAGCTTTCTTT.